These 9 T cell receptor beta chains share one sample of origin, sequenced in a study of CD8 T cells in ankylosing spondylitis. Points from the study as a whole: A motif in TCR beta, a set of fewer than ten highly homologous variants, appeared characteristic of ankylosing spondylitis blood.

TCRdb independently ran MiXCR on the 5' RACE reads; one entry per CDR3 protein. Among hundreds of thousands of distinct CDR3 sequences listed, 26% were seen once. The antigens of these receptors remain unknown. The sequencing sample was made of blood, either unsorted or a sorted T cell fraction (not recorded which). Receptor source: a male donor with ankylosing spondylitis.

This sequence joins TRBV19 and TRBJ1-6; no clear D. The germline V gene encodes CDR1 LNHDA and CDR2 SQIVND (reference sequence). Trimming left V 5 bases short and J 9 bases short, with 11 bases between. The CDR3 totals 13 residues. The CDR3 region has the DNA TGTGCCAGTAGTGCGGGTGGGGTTTCACCCCTCCACTTT. This gives the protein CASSAGGVSPLHF.

The chain couples TRBV7-6 to TRBJ1-1, with a possible D match to TRBD1 (5 bases). CDR1 is SGHVS, CDR2 FNYEAQ, per germline. V lost 5 bases and J lost 0, with 13 bases in between. This CDR3 has 15 amino acids. CDR3 sequence: CASSLRGALNTEAFF. The CDR3 DNA follows: TGTGCCAGCAGCCTCCGAGGGGCGTTGAACACTGAAGCTTTCTTT.

The sample holds many counts of this clonotype. V and J are TRBV5-6 and TRBJ2-5; 9 bases align to TRBD1. Per the germline V gene, CDR1 is SGHDT and CDR2 is YYEEEE. This CDR3 spans 14 amino acids. Trimming took 4 bases from V and 1 from J; bases not matched to a gene: 2. The CDR3, as DNA: TGTGCCAGCAGCGAACAGGGGGCCCAAGAGACCCAGTACTTC. This sequence encodes CASSEQGAQETQYF.

V is TRBV24-1 and J is TRBJ2-1; no definite D call. V lost 5 bases to trimming and J lost 5 bases, with 3 bases between them. Germline V lookup: CDR1 KGHDR, CDR2 SFDVKD. The length of the CDR3 is 11 residues. This CDR3 is CATSAHNEQFF. The CDR3 nucleotides are TGTGCCACCAGTGCCCACAATGAGCAGTTCTTC.

V usage is TRBV11-2 and J usage is TRBJ2-5; D call uncertain. V lost 5 bases to trimming and J lost 5 bases, with 12 bases between them. CDR1 and CDR2 (germline): SGHAT, FQNNGV. The CDR3 runs to 13 residues. This CDR3 is CASSPSQTETQYF. The CDR3 DNA is TGTGCCAGCAGCCCGAGCCAGACGGAGACCCAGTACTTC.

This clonotype has a handful of counts. The chain combines TRBV20-1 with TRBJ2-1, with 7 bases identical to TRBD2. Germline V gives CDR1 DFQATT, CDR2 SNEGSKA (reference sequence). Trimming cost V 0 bases and J 4 bases; bases outside gene matches: 21. The CDR3 totals 20 residues. The CDR3, as DNA: TGCAGTGCTAGAGATCCAAACCCGCCTACCCTAGCGGATCTATACAATGAGCAGTTCTTC. Translated, it gives CSARDPNPPTLADLYNEQFF.

V usage is TRBV27 and J usage is TRBJ1-2, with D hard to call. Trimming shortened V by 3 bases and J by 1 base, and 9 bases separated the two germline ends. The CDR3 spans 14 residues. The germline V gene encodes CDR1 MNHEY and CDR2 SMNVEV (reference sequence). The CDR3 nucleotides are TGTGCCAGCAGTTTCCTAAACAGTAACTATGGCTACACCTTC. This translates into CASSFLNSNYGYTF.

The rearrangement joins TRBV7-9 to TRBJ2-1; a possible D gene is TRBD2 (5 bases). The CDR3 runs 15 residues. Trimming stripped 3 bases from V and 9 bases from J, with 18 bases between. The V gene's germline CDR1 is SEHNR and CDR2 FQNEAQ (reference sequence). In DNA, the CDR3 is TGTGCCAGCAGCTTTACGGGCCGCGGGCAGGTTGAGCAGTTCTTC. It translates to CASSFTGRGQVEQFF. The full variable domain, its missing parts supplied by reference TRBV7-9 and TRBJ2-1, is DTGVSQNPRHKITKRGQNVTFRCDPISEHNRLYWYRQTLGQGPEFLTYFQNEAQLEKSRLLSDRFSAERPKGSFSTLEIQRTEQGDSAMYLCASSFTGRGQVEQFFGPGTRLTVL.

This clonotype occurred many times. The V gene is TRBV24-1, the J gene TRBJ1-1, with 7 bases aligning to TRBD1. Germline V gene data show CDR1 as KGHDR and CDR2 as SFDVKD. V lost 10 bases, J lost 0 bases, and 7 bases stayed unmatched. The CDR3 loop spans 14 amino acids. The CDR3 DNA is TGTGCCACGAGCGAGGGACAGATGAACACTGAAGCTTTCTTT. Encoded protein: CATSEGQMNTEAFF.